The 27 T cell receptor beta chains reported below all come from one sample, sequenced in a study of early T cells in non-severe SARS-CoV-2 infection. TCRdb re-called the 5' RACE reads with MiXCR, one entry per CDR3 protein. The sample holds tens of thousands of distinct CDR3 sequences; approximately 9% are singletons and the top ten take roughly a sixth. Sequenced input: whole blood. The receptors here all came from an adult who was a healthcare worker with PCR-confirmed SARS-CoV-2 infection or an uninfected control (not recorded which).

This clonotype occurred a few times. The chain is built from TRBV19 and TRBJ2-5; a weak D match, TRBD1 (5 bases). Germline V gene sequence: CDR1 LNHDA, CDR2 SQIVND (reference sequence). V was shortened by 4 bases and J by 6 bases, with 15 bases between the two germline ends. The CDR3 is made up of 14 amino acids. For the CDR3, the DNA is TGTGCCAGTAGTACCTTAGACAGCCCAAAGACCCAGTACTTC. Its translation: CASSTLDSPKTQYF.

This clonotype has ten or more counts. This CDR3 reads CSASGGIEAFF. CDR3 sequence (DNA): TGCAGTGCTAGTGGGGGGATAGAAGCTTTCTTT. The rearrangement uses TRBV20-1 and TRBJ1-1, with D tentatively TRBD1 (5 bases). The germline V gene has CDR1 DFQATT and CDR2 SNEGSKA (reference sequence). This CDR3 has 11 amino acids. The V end was cut by 3 bases, the J end by 8 bases, with 10 bases between.

This clonotype appeared many times. The chain links TRBV28 to TRBJ2-3; 8 nucleotides align to TRBD1. Germline V gene data show CDR1 as MDHEN and CDR2 as SYDVKM. The CDR3 is 18 amino acids. Trimming removed 4 bases from V and 4 bases from J; junction bases left unmatched: 16. CDR3 loop: CASSSTNPRDRLADTQYF. The CDR3 bases are TGTGCCAGCAGTTCCACCAACCCCCGGGACAGGCTTGCAGATACGCAGTATTTT.

This clonotype was observed at least ten times. The chain uses TRBV3-1 and TRBJ2-3, with D tentatively TRBD1 (6 bases). The germline V gene encodes CDR1 LGHDT and CDR2 YNNKEL (reference sequence). This CDR3 comprises 15 residues. The ends were cut back, 6 bases at V and 0 bases at J, with 13 bases in the middle. The CDR3 sequence: CASSRQQGSTDTQYF. As DNA, the CDR3 is TGTGCCAGCAGTCGCCAACAGGGAAGCACAGATACGCAGTATTTT.

At least ten counts were recorded for this clonotype. The CDR3 bases are TGTGCCAGCAGTTGGCCGGGACTAGCGGTTCCCGACTACACAGATACGCAGTATTTT. Protein: CASSWPGLAVPDYTDTQYF. The chain joins TRBV28 to TRBJ2-3, with 11 bases aligning to TRBD2. CDR3 length equals 19 residues. V dropped 4 bases and J dropped 2; count of bases not matched to a gene: 14. CDR1 is MDHEN, CDR2 SYDVKM, per germline.

This clonotype appeared a few times. The V and J genes are TRBV4-2 and TRBJ2-5, with 8 bases matching TRBD1. The CDR3 contains 14 residues. V lost 8 bases to trimming and J lost 2 bases; unmatched junction nucleotides: 7. Germline CDR1 LGHNA, CDR2 YNFKEQ. The CDR3 nucleotides read TGTGCCAGCCAAACGGGGGACAGGCAAGAGACCCAGTACTTC. Translated: CASQTGDRQETQYF.

The V and J genes are TRBV18 and TRBJ2-1, with 7 bases identical to TRBD2. Losses at the gene ends were 4 bases for V and 3 bases for J; bases not matched to a gene: 6. CDR1 and CDR2 from the germline V gene are KGHSH and LQKENI. The CDR3 has 15 amino acids. CDR3 in amino acids: CASSLSGQYYNEQFF. The CDR3 bases are TGTGCCAGCTCACTTAGCGGGCAGTACTACAATGAGCAGTTCTTC.

The table lists this clonotype with many counts. This sequence joins TRBV18 and TRBJ2-1; the match to TRBD2 covers 9 bases. This CDR3 has 14 residues. In germline, CDR1 is KGHSH, CDR2 LQKENI. V was pared by 0 bases and J by 9 bases, with 3 bases of the junction left unmatched. CDR3 nucleotides: TGTGCCAGCTCACCACCTAGCGGGAGACTTGAGCAGTTCTTC. This codes for CASSPPSGRLEQFF. Supplemented by reference TRBV18 and TRBJ2-1, the full variable domain reads NAGVMQNPRHLVRRRGQEARLRCSPMKGHSHVYWYRQLPEEGLKFMVYLQKENIIDESGMPKERFSAEFPKEGPSILRIQQVVRGDSAAYFCASSPPSGRLEQFFGPGTRLTVL.

The genes are TRBV6-5 and TRBJ2-4, with D uncertain. The CDR3 is made up of 13 amino acids. The germline gives CDR1 MNHEY, CDR2 SVGAGI. V was cut by 2 bases and J by 4 bases, with 6 bases left in between. In DNA form, the CDR3 reads TGTGCCAGCAGTTACGCCCCGAAAAACATTCAGTACTTC. It translates to CASSYAPKNIQYF.

This clonotype was picked up a small number of times. The V gene is TRBV4-3, the J gene TRBJ2-3; 8 bases line up with TRBD2. Germline-derived CDR1 and CDR2 are LGHNA and YSLEER. This CDR3 is built from 13 residues. V lost 8 bases to trimming and J lost 1 base; unmatched junction nucleotides: 2. The CDR3 region has the DNA TGCGCCAGCGGGACTAGACGCACAGATACGCAGTATTTT. Its protein product is CASGTRRTDTQYF.

V is TRBV29-1 and J is TRBJ2-1; no definite D call. Trimming stripped 8 bases from V and 8 bases from J, with 16 bases between. Looked up from germline, CDR1 is SQVTM and CDR2 is ANQGSEA. The CDR3 length is 12 residues. CDR3 bases: TGCAGCCATCTGGGCCCGAACTATGAGCAGTTCTTC. Translated, it gives CSHLGPNYEQFF.

Only a few counts were recorded for this clonotype. The V and J genes are TRBV10-2 and TRBJ2-7, with D possibly being TRBD2 (5 bases). Germline V CDR1 and CDR2: WSHSY, SAAADI. This CDR3 has 12 residues. V lost 7 bases to trimming and J lost 3 bases, with 10 bases between them. Here the CDR3 reads CASKLGFYEQYF. Here the CDR3 DNA reads TGCGCCAGCAAACTAGGATTCTACGAGCAGTACTTC.

This clonotype was seen a handful of times. The rearrangement uses TRBV5-1 and TRBJ1-2; 9 nucleotides agree with TRBD1. The CDR3 spans 14 residues. The ends lost 2 bases at V and 6 bases at J; junction bases unmatched: 5. Germline loops: CDR1 SGHRS, CDR2 YFSETQ. CDR3 DNA: TGCGCCAGCAGCTTCACAGGGGGCTCAGATGGCTACACCTTC. Amino acids: CASSFTGGSDGYTF.

This clonotype was counted a few times. This chain links TRBV12-3 or TRBV12-4 with TRBJ2-5, with D hard to call. With 3 bases removed from V and 2 bases from J, the gap between germline ends came to 13 bases. The CDR3 contains 15 residues. The CDR3 spells CASSFGRHGQETQYF. CDR3 coding DNA: TGTGCCAGCAGTTTCGGCAGGCACGGACAAGAGACCCAGTACTTC.

This sequence joins TRBV28 and TRBJ2-1, with TRBD2 identical over 13 bases. The CDR3 has 20 amino acids. CDR1 and CDR2 (germline): MDHEN, SYDVKM. V trimming: 5 bases; J trimming: 2 bases; junction bases outside the gene matches: 15. The CDR3 region has the DNA TGTGCCAGCAGTAGAACCGGACTAGCGGGAGACTTCTCCACCTACAATGAGCAGTTCTTC. It yields the protein CASSRTGLAGDFSTYNEQFF.

The genes are TRBV10-3 and TRBJ2-3; D perhaps matches TRBD1 (5 bases). With 6 bases removed from V and 0 bases from J, the gap between germline ends came to 10 bases. This CDR3 is 14 amino acids long. Germline-derived CDR1 and CDR2 are ENHRY and SYGVKD. The chain's CDR3 is CAISTGASTDTQYF. In DNA, the CDR3 is TGTGCCATCAGCACAGGCGCTAGCACAGATACGCAGTATTTT.

The genes are TRBV4-1 and TRBJ1-1; 8 bases align to TRBD1. V lost 1 base, J lost 1 base, and 2 bases stayed unmatched. Germline-derived CDR1 and CDR2 are MGHRA and YSYEKL. This CDR3 has 15 residues. The CDR3 coding sequence is TGCGCCAGCAGCCAAGCGGACAGGGAGAACACTGAAGCTTTCTTT. Its translation: CASSQADRENTEAFF.

Only a few counts were recorded for this clonotype. The chain uses TRBV20-1 and TRBJ2-7; TRBD1 matches at 12 bases. The CDR3 spans 15 residues. Unmatched junction bases numbered 9, after V lost 4 bases and J lost 5 bases. From germline, CDR1 is DFQATT and CDR2 SNEGSKA (reference sequence). CDR3 residues: CSATSLGTGGDEQYF. For the CDR3, the DNA is TGCAGTGCTACTTCATTGGGGACAGGGGGCGACGAGCAGTACTTC.

The sample holds a few counts of this clonotype. The chain employs TRBV7-9 and TRBJ1-1; D gene unclear. This CDR3 comprises 15 residues. The germline V gene has CDR1 SEHNR and CDR2 FQNEAQ (reference sequence). Trimming removed 5 bases at V and 3 bases at J, with 16 bases between. CDR3 DNA sequence: TGTGCCAGCAGCCCGAAAGCCACAGCCTACACTGAAGCTTTCTTT. Protein sequence: CASSPKATAYTEAFF.

This clonotype was seen repeatedly, ten times or more. This chain links TRBV7-9 with TRBJ2-2; 8 bases agree with TRBD2. From germline, CDR1 is SEHNR and CDR2 FQNEAQ (reference sequence). The CDR3 spans 17 residues. V shed 4 bases, J shed 5 bases, and the junction held 12 bases outside the gene matches. In DNA form, the CDR3 reads TGTGCCAGCAGCTCTTTTACTAGCGGAGGAGAAACCGGGGAGCTGTTTTTT. This sequence encodes CASSSFTSGGETGELFF. The complete variable domain, with remaining parts taken from reference TRBV7-9 and TRBJ2-2, reads DTGVSQNPRHKITKRGQNVTFRCDPISEHNRLYWYRQTLGQGPEFLTYFQNEAQLEKSRLLSDRFSAERPKGSFSTLEIQRTEQGDSAMYLCASSSFTSGGETGELFFGEGSRLTVL.

The rearrangement uses TRBV29-1 and TRBJ2-2; TRBD2 agrees at 10 bases. Per the germline V gene, CDR1 is SQVTM and CDR2 is ANQGSEA. CDR3 length: 15 residues. V lost 7 bases and J lost 2; bases outside the gene matches: 7. The DNA of the CDR3 is TGCAGCGGTAAAGCTAGCGGGAGTAACACCGGGGAGCTGTTTTTT. Its protein product is CSGKASGSNTGELFF.

This clonotype was counted many times. The rearrangement joins TRBV19 to TRBJ2-2, with D perhaps being TRBD1 or TRBD2 (5 bases each). Germline CDR1 and CDR2: LNHDA and SQIVND (reference sequence). The CDR3 loop spans 15 amino acids. Trimming left V 8 bases short and J 2 bases short, with 15 bases between. CDR3 sequence: CASDKRGFNTGELFF. The DNA of the CDR3 is TGTGCCAGTGACAAGAGGGGTTTCAACACCGGGGAGCTGTTTTTT.

This clonotype was recorded many times. An end of the junction does not agree with germline; a read error may underlie this. This chain links TRBV18 with TRBJ2-5, with TRBD1 as a possible D gene (5 bases). In germline, CDR1 is KGHSH, CDR2 LQKENI. The CDR3 totals 14 residues. The DNA of the CDR3 is TGTGCCAGCTTACCACGGGCAGGGCAAGAGACCCAGTACTTC. This sequence encodes CASLPRAGQETQYF.

This clonotype was counted ten times or more. The chain combines TRBV7-2 with TRBJ2-2; D unresolved. Trimming pared 4 bases from V and 6 bases from J, leaving 15 bases between. The CDR3 covers 15 residues. Germline V gene lookup returns CDR1 SGHTA and CDR2 FQGNSA. The CDR3 sequence: CASSSQAGPAGELFF. The DNA for the CDR3 is TGTGCCAGCAGCTCCCAGGCCGGTCCAGCCGGGGAGCTGTTTTTT.

The chain has TRBV19 and TRBJ2-7, with 11 bases matching TRBD2. CDR1 LNHDA and CDR2 SQIVND come from the germline V gene (reference sequence). V shed 6 bases and J 5 bases; nucleotides not matched to a gene: 12. The CDR3 sequence is 16 residues long. Written as DNA, the CDR3 is TGTGCCAGTAGCGGAGGGACTAGCGGTTTCTTCCACGAGCAGTACTTC. Translating gives CASSGGTSGFFHEQYF.

The table lists this clonotype with many counts. V and J are TRBV6-2 or TRBV6-3 and TRBJ2-4, with 10 positions matching TRBD1. The J segment lost 0 bases and the V segment lost 6 bases, leaving 5 bases of the junction unmatched. The germline CDR1 and CDR2 sequences are MNHEY and SVGEGT. The CDR3 is 16 amino acids. Here the CDR3 reads CASSRTGGTAKNIQYF. In DNA, the CDR3 is TGTGCCAGCAGCCGGACAGGGGGTACAGCCAAAAACATTCAGTACTTC.

In its sample, this clonotype was seen a few times. This rearrangement joins TRBV14 to TRBJ2-1; D might be TRBD1 (6 bases). V lost 3 bases to trimming and J lost 10 bases, with 16 bases between them. Germline loops: CDR1 SGHDN, CDR2 FVKESK. CDR3 length: 14 amino acids. The CDR3 loop reads CASSQVTGSEEQFF. The DNA for the CDR3 is TGTGCCAGCAGCCAGGTCACAGGGTCTGAAGAGCAGTTCTTC.